A selection of T cell receptor beta chains follows, all from one sample in a study of post-analysis software for immune sequencing data. MiXCR was run by TCRdb on the PCR reads, yielding one entry per CDR3 protein. Among roughly 620,000 distinct CDR3 sequences listed, about 40% were seen once. Sequenced material: blood. The receptors here all came from a girl aged 5 to 17 with multiple sclerosis. Each CDR3 is given with its conserved first and last residue. A D gene is named only where the DNA matches it firmly. Size is omitted from some rows. Given values are once, few, many or a class for expanded clones.

14	TRBV20-1	TRBJ2-1	TRBD2	few	TGCAGTGCTAGCTCGGGGGGGCACTCTGATGAGCAGTTCTTC	CSASSGGHSDEQFF
15	TRBV12-3/TRBV12-4	TRBJ1-2	NA	NA	TGTGCCAGCAGACCCGGCGGTCGGGGAAACTATGGCTACACCTTC	CASRPGGRGNYGYTF
11	TRBV4-1	TRBJ1-2	NA	few	TGCGCCATCCCCGGCGGCCTTGGCTACACCTTC	CAIPGGLGYTF
15	TRBV2	TRBJ2-3	NA	few	TGTGCCAGCACCAAGGATTCTGGAAGCACAGATACGCAGTATTTT	CASTKDSGSTDTQYF
17	TRBV3-1	TRBJ1-1	TRBD1	few	TGTGCCAGCAGCCCTCAGTCATCCAGGGGGGCGCGCACTGAAGCTTTCTTT	CASSPQSSRGARTEAFF
13	TRBV6-5	TRBJ1-1	TRBD1	NA	TGTGCCAGCAGAGGGGACAGGGACACTGAAGCTTTCTTT	CASRGDRDTEAFF
12	TRBV20-1	TRBJ1-5	NA	NA	TGCAGTGCTCACAGGTACAATCAGCCCCAGCATTTT	CSAHRYNQPQHF
14	TRBV6-6	TRBJ1-1	NA	NA	TGTGCCAGCAGAAATGGGTACCTGAACACTGAAGCTTTCTTT	CASRNGYLNTEAFF
14	TRBV5-1	TRBJ2-5	TRBD2	NA	TGCGCCAGCAGAGTACTAGCGGGAGGCTCTGAGCAGTACTTC	CASRVLAGGSEQYF
15	TRBV24-1	TRBJ2-1	NA	once	TGTGCCACCAGTGAGCCTAACCTCCCCTACAATGAGCAGTTCTTC	CATSEPNLPYNEQFF
15	TRBV20-1	TRBJ1-2	TRBD1	NA	TGCAGTGCTAGCGCACCGACAGGGTGGAACTATGGCTACACCTTC	CSASAPTGWNYGYTF
14	TRBV12-3/TRBV12-4	TRBJ2-1	NA	NA	TGTGCCAGCAGTGGTCAGGCGTCGTACAATGAGCAGTTCTTC	CASSGQASYNEQFF